This T cell receptor (beta chain) is from a study of T-cell memory formation after mild COVID-19 (dated by TCRdb to the early 2020s). In the study overall: Most TCR sequence clusters were specific to one of the two donors. Longitudinal TCRalpha and TCRbeta repertoire sequencing tracked T-cell clones expanding and contracting after mild COVID-19 in a couple of donors. The cohort was made up of two young adult volunteers, one female and one male, who were previously healthy.

Via the germline V gene, CDR1 is SGHAT and CDR2 FQNNGV. The CDR3 starts with the cysteine, ends with the phenylalanine, and has 14 residues. This entry keeps only the CDR3 DNA: 42 bases, framed from base 1. V and J are truncated by 4 bases and 7 bases respectively, leaving an intervening sequence of 17 bases. This clonotype was found a few times. Its antigen is still unknown. No quality values exist for individual bases; no much larger clone is one base distant. The run used an Illumina NovaSeq 6000. TCRalpha and TCRbeta cDNA libraries were built by 5'RACE with constant-segment primers, adding sample barcodes and unique molecular identifiers. RNA was extracted from every sample with Trizol reagent. Amplification of the libraries took two PCR steps, and the second step added a second sample barcode plus Illumina TruSeq adapters. Sequencing of libraries was performed on an Illumina NovaSeq with 2 x 150 bp paired-end reads. From the authors' description of their analysis: The reads were demultiplexed and collapsed into UMI-guided consensus sequences using migec v1.2.7. Using mixcr v2.1.11, UMI consensuses were aligned to TRA and TRB V and J templates and then assembled into clonotypes. A clonotype was counted as expanded or contracted only if both edgeR and NoisET called the change significant, with noise models trained on biological replicates. For edgeR calls, the cutoffs were a false discovery rate-adjusted p below 0.01 and a log2 fold-change threshold of 1. As an exploratory analysis of dynamics, max-normalized trajectories of the 1000 most abundant clonotypes were examined by PCA with hierarchical clustering. The CD4 or CD8 phenotype of responding clones was assigned using the separately sequenced CD4+ and CD8+ repertoires. TCRdb redid the processing of the public reads, applying fastp at Q25 and MiXCR, and retained in-frame beta chains. Duplicate CDR3 protein sequences are folded into a single record with the most common DNA and genes. TCRdb, rather than the study authors, made the V and J calls. In all, the sample holds 540,000 or so distinct CDR3 sequences, and around 20% of those were seen once. The ten biggest clones cover around 13% of the sample.

The paper's findings and limits, for the study overall: The second-wave clones that peaked on day 37 were not confirmed to be SARS-CoV-2 specific. The study covered only a couple of mild cases, and larger cohorts including severe cases with pre-infection samples were considered necessary. From day 15 to 85, contracting clones showed balanced CD4/CD8 phenotypes, whereas a second wave of clones that expanded from day 15 to 37 leaned towards CD4+. Some responding clones were detected in pre-infection memory, suggesting pre-existing cross-reactive memory T cells joined the SARS-CoV-2 response. Contracting CD4+ clones turned up mainly in the CM and EM memory subsets, whereas EMRA was where CD8+ clones were enriched.

Ficoll-Paque density gradient centrifugation was the method used to isolate PBMCs. The sequence is built from TRBV11-2 and TRBJ2-7; matching of 5 bases hints at TRBD2 as the D gene. This receptor was taken from an adult woman who had mild COVID-19 (a few samples of this study predate the infection). The sample titles of this study are shuffled in the database, so cell type and time point are left out; the donor was told from shared clones. Sequencing used PBMCs or a T cell subset sorted from them (not recorded which). The CDR3 region reads CASSSTGVPGEQYF. Read as DNA, the sequence is TGTGCCAGCAGCTCGACCGGGGTTCCTGGGGAGCAGTACTTC.